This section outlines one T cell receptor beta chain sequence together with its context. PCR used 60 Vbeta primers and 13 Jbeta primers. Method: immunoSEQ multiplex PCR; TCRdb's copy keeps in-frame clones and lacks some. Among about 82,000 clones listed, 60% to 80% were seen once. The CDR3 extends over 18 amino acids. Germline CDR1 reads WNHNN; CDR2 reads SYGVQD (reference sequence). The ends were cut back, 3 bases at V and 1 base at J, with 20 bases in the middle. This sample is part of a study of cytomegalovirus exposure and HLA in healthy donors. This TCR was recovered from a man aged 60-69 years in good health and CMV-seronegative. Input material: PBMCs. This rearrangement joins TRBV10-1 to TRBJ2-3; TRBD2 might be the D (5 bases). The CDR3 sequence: CASSDVSGKGGGTDTQYF. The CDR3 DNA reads TGCGCCAGCAGTGATGTATCGGGGAAGGGTGGGGGCACAGATACGCAGTATTTT.